This TCR beta chain was profiled in a study of cytomegalovirus exposure and HLA in healthy donors. Study as a whole: About 84% of 398 genotyped donors fell in the Caucasian-associated ancestry cluster.

V was trimmed by 5 bases and J by 1 base, leaving 21 bases between them. Per germline, CDR1 SNHLY and CDR2 FYNNEI. This CDR3 is built from 18 residues. To note about this clone: What it binds is not known.

Amplification used 60 Vbeta primers and 13 Jbeta primers. Assay: immunoSEQ multiplex PCR; the TCRdb copy retains only in-frame clones and omits some. Altogether some 220,000 clones are present, roughly 78% being singletons, with the ten largest covering around 0.45%. General study points: According to the study, around 150 TCR beta chains were cytomegalovirus-associated. In vitro experiments confirmed that three CMV-associated chains were specific for CMV antigens. In most subjects, TCR beta sequences reportedly gave accurate predictions of HLA-A and HLA-B alleles.

The sequence was obtained from a boy aged 5-17 years in good health and CMV-seronegative. The V gene is TRBV2, the J gene TRBJ1-5, with D possibly TRBD1 on 6 matching bases. Specimen: PBMCs. CDR3 sequence reads: CASSRGSPLHVSNQPQHF. The CDR3 region has the DNA TGTGCCAGCAGTAGGGGGTCACCCCTACACGTGAGCAATCAGCCCCAGCATTTT.